This T cell receptor beta chain was profiled in a study of shared clonotypes between healthy human individuals. Study outcomes and limitations: Memory subsets generally showed lower estimated richness than naive subsets.

CDR1 is GTSNPN, CDR2 SVGIG, per germline (reference sequence). V gave up 5 bases and J gave up 7 bases; unmatched junction bases: 7. The CDR3 is made up of 13 amino acids. Donors had no recently reported acute infections or vaccinations and were HIV-negative. From CD4+ cells came CD45RA+ naive and CD45RA-negative memory subsets. This clone was observed once. Antigen unknown. An approximately 180 ng quantity of DNA, approximately 29,000 T cell genomes, went into the sorted-subset replicate PCRs. Libraries were prepared by immunoSEQ multiplex PCR; TCRdb keeps only in-frame clonotypes and omits some of them. Of 1.4 million or so clones listed, around 98.5% are singletons.

This sequence was found in a young man in good health. The sequencing input was naive CD4+ T cells sorted from blood. The sample's subset: CD45RA+ positively selected. The chain couples TRBV30 to TRBJ1-5, with 8 nucleotides matching TRBD1. This chain's CDR3 is CAWGNRGNQPQHF. The CDR3 DNA sequence: TGTGCCTGGGGTAACAGGGGGAACCAGCCCCAGCATTTT.